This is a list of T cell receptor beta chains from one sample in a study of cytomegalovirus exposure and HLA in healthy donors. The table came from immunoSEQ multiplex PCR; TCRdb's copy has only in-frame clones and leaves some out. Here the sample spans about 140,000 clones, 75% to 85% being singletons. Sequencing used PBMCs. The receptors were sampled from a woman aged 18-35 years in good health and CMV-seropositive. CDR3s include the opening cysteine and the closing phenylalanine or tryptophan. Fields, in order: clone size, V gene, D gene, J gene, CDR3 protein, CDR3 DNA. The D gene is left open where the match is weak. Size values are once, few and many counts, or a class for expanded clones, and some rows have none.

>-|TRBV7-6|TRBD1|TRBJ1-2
CASSLAPDRNYGYTF
TGTGCCAGCAGCTTAGCCCCGGACAGGAACTATGGCTACACCTTC
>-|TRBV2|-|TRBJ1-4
CASSEGGATNEKLFF
TGTGCCAGCAGTGAAGGAGGTGCAACTAATGAAAAACTGTTTTTT
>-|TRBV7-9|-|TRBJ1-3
CASSGREGPLGGNTIYF
TGTGCCAGCAGCGGACGGGAGGGGCCTTTGGGAGGAAACACCATATATTTT
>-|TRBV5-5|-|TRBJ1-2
CASSPRALGGAYGYTF
TGTGCCAGCAGCCCCCGGGCCTTGGGGGGGGCCTATGGCTACACCTTC
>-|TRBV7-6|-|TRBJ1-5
CASSKSGVGKQPQHF
TGTGCCAGCAGCAAGAGCGGGGTCGGGAAACAGCCCCAGCATTTT
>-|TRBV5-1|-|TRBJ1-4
CASRQGPGNEKLFF
TGCGCCAGCAGGCAGGGGCCAGGTAATGAAAAACTGTTTTTT
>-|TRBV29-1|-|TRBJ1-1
CSALGRSGGPEAFF
TGCAGCGCCCTGGGGAGGTCGGGCGGGCCTGAAGCTTTCTTT
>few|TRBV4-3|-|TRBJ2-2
CASSQDGRELNTGELFF
TGCGCCAGCAGCCAAGATGGACGGGAATTGAACACCGGGGAGCTGTTTTTT
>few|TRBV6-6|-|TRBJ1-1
CASSYSRGAGTEAFF
TGTGCCAGCAGTTACTCTCGGGGGGCAGGCACTGAAGCTTTCTTT
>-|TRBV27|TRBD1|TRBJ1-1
CASSLYRGDTEAFF
TGTGCCAGCAGTTTATACAGGGGAGATACTGAAGCTTTCTTT
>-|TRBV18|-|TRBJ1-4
CASSPLTVEKLFF
TGTGCCAGCTCACCACTAACAGTTGAAAAACTGTTTTTT